One and the same sample provided the 22 T cell receptor beta chains below, sequenced in a study of T cell responses to AZD1222 COVID-19 vaccine (dated by TCRdb to the early 2020s). The sample's time point label is to be understood as: about 28 days (+/-7) after the second vaccine dose. According to the study, the label for this sample's treatment or condition signals: meningococcal conjugate vaccine given as trial control. The method behind the library was the immunoSEQ multiplex PCR assay. What TCRdb holds here is the immuneACCESS table cut down to in-frame rearrangements. Part of the clones is not present; checked against another copy, under half of the missing clones reflect an unresolved V gene, and the others are unexplained. Recorded for this sample are around 150,000 clones; over 75% of them occurred a single time. The ten largest clonotypes hold around 7.9% of the sample. The starting material was peripheral blood, obtained 28 days after the second dose of the MenACWY control vaccine. The receptors shown here come from an adult who received the MenACWY meningococcal vaccine as a control.

J is TRBJ2-2 and V is TRBV27; 7 nucleotides match TRBD1. Germline values: CDR1 MNHEY, CDR2 SMNVEV (reference sequence). The junction had 9 bases not matched to a gene; V was cut back by 6 bases and J by 2 bases. This CDR3 is 16 amino acids long. Written as DNA, the CDR3 is TGTGCCAGCAGACGACCCGGGACAGTAAACACCGGGGAGCTGTTTTTT. Amino acid sequence: CASRRPGTVNTGELFF.

The gene calls are TRBV6-5 and TRBJ1-1; D is ambiguous. Germline V lookup: CDR1 MNHEY, CDR2 SVGAGI. The CDR3 extends over 14 amino acids. With 6 bases removed from V and 0 bases from J, the gap between germline ends came to 11 bases. Here the CDR3 reads CASSSRLLNTEAFF. For the CDR3, the DNA is TGTGCCAGCAGCTCCCGCCTCCTGAACACTGAAGCTTTCTTT.

This sequence joins TRBV27 and TRBJ2-1; 8 bases align to TRBD1. Looked up from germline, CDR1 is MNHEY and CDR2 is SMNVEV (reference sequence). V was clipped by 4 bases and J by 13 bases; unmatched bases: 15. This CDR3 contains 15 residues. DNA for the CDR3: TGTGCCAGCAGTTCCGGGGGACAGGTAGCCCCCAGTCAGTTCTTC. Translation: CASSSGGQVAPSQFF.

The V and J genes are TRBV19 and TRBJ1-5; perhaps TRBD1 as D (5 bases). Looked up from germline, CDR1 is LNHDA and CDR2 is SQIVND (reference sequence). The germline V and J ends were trimmed by 7 bases and 5 bases, with 18 bases remaining between them. This CDR3 has 15 amino acids. CDR3 nucleotides: TGTGCCAGTACTCAGGGTATAGGGATAGATCAGCCCCAGCATTTT. It is translated as CASTQGIGIDQPQHF.

The chain recombines TRBV5-5 with TRBJ1-3; TRBD1 aligns across 7 bases. CDR1 and CDR2 (germline): SGHKS, YYEKEE (reference sequence). This CDR3 spans 14 amino acids. Trimming at V came to 3 bases and at J to 3 bases, leaving 3 bases not matched to a gene. CDR3 region: CASSSGGSGNTIYF. The CDR3 DNA reads TGTGCCAGCAGCTCAGGGGGTAGTGGAAACACCATATATTTT. Full variable domain (rest looked up from reference TRBV5-5 and TRBJ1-3): DAGVTQSPTHLIKTRGQQVTLRCSPISGHKSVSWYQQVLGQGPQFIFQYYEKEERGRGNFPDRFSARQFPNYSSELNVNALLLGDSALYLCASSSGGSGNTIYFGEGSWLTVV.

The count of this clone is one. Other nucleotide sequences from this sample produce the same CDR3. The chain uses TRBV6-5 and TRBJ1-2; D perhaps matches TRBD1 (6 bases). Germline V gene sequence: CDR1 MNHEY, CDR2 SVGAGI. The CDR3 contains 15 residues. V gave up 0 bases and J gave up 7 bases, with 15 bases separating them. The CDR3 protein is CASSYSILGGSGYTF. DNA of the CDR3: TGTGCCAGCAGTTACTCGATTTTAGGGGGATCTGGCTACACCTTC.

The chain carries TRBV5-4 and TRBJ2-6; D remains ambiguous. Trimming shortened V by 2 bases and J by 0 bases, and 6 bases separated the two germline ends. Germline V lookup: CDR1 SGHNT, CDR2 YYREEE (reference sequence). CDR3 length equals 15 residues. The CDR3 here is CASSFPRSGANVLTF. The CDR3 region has the DNA TGTGCCAGCAGCTTCCCCCGCTCTGGGGCCAACGTCCTGACTTTC.

V usage is TRBV7-8 and J usage is TRBJ1-1, with 8 bases that match TRBD1. CDR3 length equals 14 residues. V was clipped by 4 bases and J by 3 bases; unmatched bases: 4. Germline CDR1 reads SGHVS; CDR2 reads FQNEAQ. The CDR3 sequence is CASSSQGGDTEAFF. The DNA of the CDR3 is TGTGCCAGCAGCTCACAGGGGGGGGACACTGAAGCTTTCTTT.

V gene TRBV9 combines with J gene TRBJ1-3, with D possibly TRBD1 on 5 matching bases. The germline CDR1 and CDR2 sequences are SGDLS and YYNGEE. The CDR3 runs to 16 residues. The germline V and J ends were trimmed by 0 bases and 1 base, with 11 bases remaining between them. The CDR3 protein is CASSVGGTNSGNTIYF. For the CDR3, the DNA is TGTGCCAGCAGCGTAGGAGGGACGAATTCTGGAAACACCATATATTTT.

The DNA for the CDR3 is TGTGCCAGCAGCGCCGATAGGGGGTCAGTGAGCGGCCAAGAGACCCAGTACTTC. Translating gives CASSADRGSVSGQETQYF. The chain uses TRBV9 and TRBJ2-5; possibly TRBD1 for D (6 bases). CDR1 SGDLS and CDR2 YYNGEE come from the germline V gene. This CDR3 has 18 amino acids. V gave up 3 bases and J gave up 1 base, with 22 bases separating them.

The gene calls are TRBV19 and TRBJ2-7; either TRBD1 or TRBD2 may fit D (6 bases each). CDR1 and CDR2 from the germline V gene are LNHDA and SQIVND (reference sequence). With 4 bases removed from V and 0 bases from J, the gap between germline ends came to 19 bases. The CDR3 runs to 17 residues. The CDR3 DNA is TGTGCCAGTAGTAGTACAACAGGGAGGTCACGCTCCTACGAGCAGTACTTC. It codes for CASSSTTGRSRSYEQYF.

The chain employs TRBV19 and TRBJ1-4; TRBD1 aligns across 11 bases. This CDR3 spans 16 amino acids. V dropped 5 bases and J dropped 8; count of bases not matched to a gene: 10. CDR1 is LNHDA, CDR2 SQIVND, per germline (reference sequence). CDR3: CASSPDRGRGGEKLFF. CDR3 nucleotide sequence: TGTGCCAGTAGTCCGGACAGGGGGCGCGGAGGAGAAAAACTGTTTTTT.

V usage is TRBV3-1 (or the pseudogene TRBV3-2) and J usage is TRBJ1-3; 9 positions match TRBD1. CDR1 and CDR2 from the germline V gene are LGHDT and YNNKEL (reference sequence). The CDR3 has 15 residues. The trim removed 4 bases at V and 1 base at J, leaving 2 bases unmatched. This CDR3 is CASSPDRGSGNTIYF. The CDR3 DNA follows: TGTGCCAGCAGCCCGGACAGGGGTTCTGGAAACACCATATATTTT.

The chain has TRBV12-3 or TRBV12-4 and TRBJ1-1, with D possibly being TRBD1 (6 bases). This CDR3 spans 13 amino acids. V lost 8 bases and J 4 bases, leaving 14 bases between the germline ends. For the CDR3, the DNA is TGTGCCAGCTGCCGACAGGCGGGCACTGAAGCTTTCTTT. Translating gives CASCRQAGTEAFF.

The CDR3 reads CASSRPGTGEYEQYF. The CDR3 DNA follows: TGCGCCAGCAGTAGACCCGGGACAGGGGAGTACGAGCAGTACTTC. The genes are TRBV10-1 and TRBJ2-7; 10 positions agree with TRBD1. The V segment lost 5 bases and the J segment 4 bases; nucleotides outside the gene matches: 8. This CDR3 region has 15 residues. Germline CDR1 and CDR2: WNHNN and SYGVQD (reference sequence).

This clone was seen a few times. The chain combines TRBV19 with TRBJ1-5; TRBD1 is a possible D gene (6 bases). The CDR3 totals 16 residues. Trimming removed 3 bases from V and 0 bases from J, with 12 bases in between. Germline V gene data show CDR1 as LNHDA and CDR2 as SQIVND (reference sequence). CDR3 sequence reads: CASSMGTPFSNQPQHF. Here the CDR3 DNA reads TGTGCCAGTAGTATGGGGACACCGTTTAGCAATCAGCCCCAGCATTTT.

This clone was seen only once. This chain joins TRBV6-5 and TRBJ1-1, with D possibly TRBD1 on 6 matching bases. The V end was cut by 6 bases, the J end by 3 bases, with 11 bases between. The germline V gene encodes CDR1 MNHEY and CDR2 SVGAGI. This CDR3 is built from 13 residues. CDR3 sequence reads: CASRRNRDTEAFF. DNA of the CDR3: TGTGCCAGCAGGCGGAACAGGGACACTGAAGCTTTCTTT.

This clone has only one observation. The chain uses TRBV19 and TRBJ1-2; tentative D call: TRBD1 (5 bases). Germline values: CDR1 LNHDA, CDR2 SQIVND (reference sequence). Trimming left V 6 bases short and J 9 bases short, with 20 bases between. The length of the CDR3 is 14 residues. The CDR3 spells CASRGEGRTVRYTF. The CDR3 bases are TGTGCCAGTAGAGGGGAGGGACGGACCGTACGCTACACCTTC.

The gene calls are TRBV29-1 and TRBJ1-3; D call uncertain. V shed 4 bases and J shed 3 bases, with 19 bases lying between them. The germline V gene has CDR1 SQVTM and CDR2 ANQGSEA. The CDR3 has 16 residues. CDR3 sequence reads: CSVAQRLGEDGNTIYF. CDR3 DNA: TGCAGCGTTGCTCAGCGGCTGGGCGAGGATGGAAACACCATATATTTT.

V is TRBV6-2 or TRBV6-3 and J is TRBJ2-7, with D possibly called TRBD1 or TRBD2 (5 bases each). The germline V gene encodes CDR1 MNHEY and CDR2 SVGEGT. V shed 6 bases and J shed 2 bases, with 17 bases lying between them. This CDR3 has 15 residues. CDR3 nucleotides: TGTGCCAGCAGACCTCCGGGACGTCCAGCCTACGAGCAGTACTTC. This sequence encodes CASRPPGRPAYEQYF.

The J gene is TRBJ2-5, the V gene TRBV19, with D perhaps matching TRBD1 (5 bases). Germline loops: CDR1 LNHDA, CDR2 SQIVND (reference sequence). The CDR3 is made up of 13 amino acids. Trimming left V 3 bases short and J 3 bases short, with 8 bases between. This CDR3 is CASSMQGEETQYF. The CDR3 region has the DNA TGTGCCAGTAGTATGCAGGGTGAAGAGACCCAGTACTTC. Full variable domain (missing parts from reference TRBV19 and TRBJ2-5): DGGITQSPKYLFRKEGQNVTLSCEQNLNHDAMYWYRQDPGQGLRLIYYSQIVNDFQKGDIAEGYSVSREKKESFPLTVTSAQKNPTAFYLCASSMQGEETQYFGPGTRLLVL.

The chain couples TRBV28 to TRBJ1-1, with D possibly being TRBD1 (5 bases). The CDR3 is 15 residues long. The ends were cut back, 2 bases at V and 5 bases at J, with 15 bases in the middle. CDR1 is MDHEN, CDR2 SYDVKM, per germline. CDR3 sequence (DNA): TGTGCCAGCAGTTTAGGGAAGGGGTGGGGAACTGAAGCTTTCTTT. Its protein product is CASSLGKGWGTEAFF. The full variable domain, its missing parts supplied by reference TRBV28 and TRBJ1-1, is DVKVTQSSRYLVKRTGEKVFLECVQDMDHENMFWYRQDPGLGLRLIYFSYDVKMKEKGDIPEGYSVSREKKERFSLILESASTNQTSMYLCASSLGKGWGTEAFFGQGTRLTVV.